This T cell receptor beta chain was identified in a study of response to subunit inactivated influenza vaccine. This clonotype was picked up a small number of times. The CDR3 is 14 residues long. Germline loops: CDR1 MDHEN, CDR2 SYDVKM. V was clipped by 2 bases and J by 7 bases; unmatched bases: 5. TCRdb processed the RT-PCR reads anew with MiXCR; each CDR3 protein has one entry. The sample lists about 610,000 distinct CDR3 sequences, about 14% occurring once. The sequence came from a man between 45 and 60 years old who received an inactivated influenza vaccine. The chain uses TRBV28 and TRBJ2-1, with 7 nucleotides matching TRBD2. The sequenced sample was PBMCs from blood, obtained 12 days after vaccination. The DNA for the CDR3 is TGTGCCAGCAGTTTAGCGGGAGCTCCAAATGAGCAGTTCTTC. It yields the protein CASSLAGAPNEQFF.